This entry is about one TCR beta chain. This clonotype turned up a few times. There is no known antigen for this receptor. One base away lies a much larger clone, so this may be a sequencing read error. The listed sequencing device is Illumina HiSeq 1500. Clones were called with MiXCR by TCRdb after fastp trimmed the public reads at Q25, and only in-frame beta chains were retained. Each entry merges the rows of one CDR3 protein and shows their most common DNA and genes. In all, the sample holds about 150,000 distinct CDR3 sequences, and about a quarter of those were seen once. The top ten clones comprise roughly 11% of the sample. The sample originates from a study of T cell repertoires in cytomegalovirus infection (dated by TCRdb to 2018 to 2020). The study in broad terms: Donor HLA type was relevant to the analysis, as public TCR beta signatures indicated carriage of CMV infection together with the matching HLA type. What the work shows at the level of the full study, not this receptor alone: The ex vivo response was dominated by HLA-C-restricted CMV-specific TCR beta clonotypes, which also provided the single most frequent clonotype in two of eight donors. Cumulative frequency of public TCR beta family members discriminated carriers of CMV infection plus the relevant HLA type in this cohort and an independent 352-donor cohort.

Trimming costs V 1 base and J 4 bases, and their ends lie 5 bases apart. The CDR3 holds 12 amino acids from the cysteine to the phenylalanine. The kept DNA is CDR3 alone, 36 bases in frame from the first base. Per the germline V gene (reference sequence), SEHNR is the CDR1 and FQNEAQ is the CDR2. Material: PBMCs. The chain links TRBV7-9 with TRBJ2-7; no D segment can be confidently identified. The source is a human donor in good health (CMV status not recorded). Some clones in this sample may be carry-over from other donors' samples. The CDR3 amino acid sequence is: CASSLEVYEQYF. At the DNA level, the sequence is TGTGCCAGCAGCTTAGAAGTTTACGAGCAGTACTTC.